A selection of T cell receptor beta chains follows, all from one sample in a study of blood T cell repertoires in COVID-19. The table came from immunoSEQ multiplex PCR; TCRdb's copy has only in-frame clones and leaves some out. The profile shows about 160,000 clones, approximately 82% of them singletons. Material for sequencing was peripheral blood. The source is a woman aged 40 to 50 with COVID-19, enrolled during active disease. CDR3s include the opening cysteine and the closing phenylalanine or tryptophan. Each record gives: CDR3 protein, CDR3 DNA, J gene, V gene, clone size, D gene. The D gene is left open where the match is weak. The size entry is marked missing in some rows and otherwise reads once, few, many or a size class.

CASSPHRPLSYNEQFF	TGTGCCAGCAGCCCCCATCGCCCACTCTCCTACAATGAGCAGTTCTTC	TRBJ2-1	TRBV13	.	.
CASSYPTGGGTGELFF	TGTGCCAGCAGTTACCCGACAGGGGGAGGAACCGGGGAGCTGTTTTTT	TRBJ2-2	TRBV6-2/TRBV6-3	.	TRBD1
CATSRGNGGIPDTQYF	TGTGCCACCAGCAGGGGCAATGGAGGAATACCAGATACGCAGTATTTT	TRBJ2-3	TRBV15	.	.
CATSDRTSGATDTQYF	TGTGCCACCAGTGATAGGACTAGCGGGGCCACAGATACGCAGTATTTT	TRBJ2-3	TRBV24-1	.	TRBD2
CASSEEANLIETQYF	TGTGCCAGCAGTGAAGAAGCGAATTTGATCGAGACCCAGTACTTC	TRBJ2-5	TRBV2	.	.
CASSLGTGANYGYTF	TGCGCCAGCAGCTTGGGGACAGGAGCTAACTATGGCTACACCTTC	TRBJ1-2	TRBV5-1	.	TRBD1
CASSPQLQVGTNVLTF	TGTGCCAGCTCACCACAGCTACAGGTTGGGACCAACGTCCTGACTTTC	TRBJ2-6	TRBV18	.	.
CASSQDLVGTGELFF	TGTGCCAGCAGCCAAGATCTAGTAGGCACCGGGGAGCTGTTTTTT	TRBJ2-2	TRBV3-1/TRBV3-2	.	.
CASSVIWGKLFF	TGTGCCAGCAGCGTTATATGGGGCAAACTGTTTTTT	TRBJ1-4	TRBV12-3/TRBV12-4	.	.
CASSRKPGLTMTTQYF	TGTGCCAGCAGTCGTAAGCCGGGACTAACTATGACTACGCAGTATTTT	TRBJ2-3	TRBV27	.	TRBD2
CASSRARNTEAFF	TGTGCCAGTAGTAGGGCCAGGAACACTGAAGCTTTCTTT	TRBJ1-1	TRBV19	.	.
CATATAGDSQYNEQFF	TGTGCCACCGCAACGGCGGGGGACTCCCAATACAATGAGCAGTTCTTC	TRBJ2-1	TRBV24-1	.	TRBD2
CASSYVGRRGYGYTF	TGTGCCAGCAGTTATGTGGGGCGCAGGGGCTATGGCTACACCTTC	TRBJ1-2	TRBV6-5	.	.
CASSSGLAGPTDTQYF	TGTGCCAGCAGCTCCGGACTAGCGGGGCCCACAGATACGCAGTATTTT	TRBJ2-3	TRBV7-3	.	TRBD2
CASSPQTGRLSQETQYF	TGTGCCAGCTCACCACAGACGGGGAGGTTATCACAAGAGACCCAGTACTTC	TRBJ2-5	TRBV18	.	.
CATSSEGPGQGYNEQFF	TGTGCCACCAGCAGTGAAGGGCCGGGACAGGGTTACAATGAGCAGTTCTTC	TRBJ2-1	TRBV15	.	TRBD1
CASSPTITGSAGYTF	TGTGCCAGCAGCCCCACGATAACAGGGTCCGCTGGCTACACCTTC	TRBJ1-2	TRBV14	.	.
CASSFFGQPNQPQHF	TGTGCCAGCAGCTTTTTCGGACAGCCAAATCAGCCCCAGCATTTT	TRBJ1-5	TRBV7-8	.	.
CATSDPRQGPTEQFF	TGTGCCACCAGTGACCCAAGACAGGGACCAACAGAGCAGTTCTTC	TRBJ2-1	TRBV24-1	.	TRBD1
CSVVGGRSGANVLTF	TGCAGCGTCGTGGGCGGGAGATCTGGGGCCAACGTCCTGACTTTC	TRBJ2-6	TRBV29-1	few	TRBD2
CASSDPRENPEQYF	TGTGCCAGCAGTGATCCGCGGGAGAACCCCGAGCAGTACTTC	TRBJ2-7	TRBV2	.	TRBD2
CASSAWTEDQPQHF	TGTGCCAGTAGTGCCTGGACAGAAGATCAGCCCCAGCATTTT	TRBJ1-5	TRBV19	.	.
CASSPGGMNEQFF	TGTGCCAGCAGTCCGGGAGGTATGAATGAGCAGTTCTTC	TRBJ2-1	TRBV28	.	TRBD2
CASSTPGGGDYGYTF	TGTGCCAGCAGTACCCCTGGGGGGGGAGACTATGGCTACACCTTC	TRBJ1-2	TRBV6-5	.	.
CASTPDGGGRPDTQYF	TGTGCCAGCACCCCTGACGGGGGGGGCCGTCCAGATACGCAGTATTTT	TRBJ2-3	TRBV5-4	.	TRBD2
CASSKQGRELFF	TGTGCCAGCAGTAAACAGGGCCGGGAGCTGTTTTTT	TRBJ2-2	TRBV6-6	few	.
CASSSTVSSYNSPLHF	TGTGCCAGCTCATCTACTGTTAGCTCCTATAATTCACCCCTCCACTTT	TRBJ1-6	TRBV18	.	.
CASSPRTSGGTNYNEQFF	TGTGCCAGCAGCCCGAGGACTAGCGGGGGGACAAACTACAATGAGCAGTTCTTC	TRBJ2-1	TRBV7-9	.	TRBD2